Shown below are 20 T cell receptor beta chains from a single sample sequenced in a study of blood T cell repertoires in COVID-19. Sequencing was performed with immunoSEQ multiplex PCR; in TCRdb, only in-frame clones are kept and a portion is missing. The table has about 110,000 clones, 87% seen once. What was sequenced was peripheral blood. These receptor sequences come from a human donor in a cohort sampled during active COVID-19.

This chain links TRBV4-1 with TRBJ2-1; no clear D. The length of the CDR3 is 15 residues. V lost 1 base, J lost 12 bases, and 19 bases lay in between. Germline-derived CDR1 and CDR2 are MGHRA and YSYEKL. CDR3 region: CASSQVTANPPGQFF. CDR3 DNA sequence: TGCGCCAGCAGCCAAGTAACTGCTAACCCTCCCGGGCAGTTCTTC.

The V gene is TRBV7-9, the J gene TRBJ2-2; 10 bases fit TRBD2. This CDR3 is built from 16 residues. With 2 bases clipped from V and 3 bases from J, the junction kept 3 bases outside the gene matches. CDR1 and CDR2 (germline): SEHNR, FQNEAQ (reference sequence). The CDR3 loop reads CASSLSSGSYTGELFF. The CDR3 DNA sequence: TGTGCCAGCAGCTTATCTAGCGGGAGTTACACCGGGGAGCTGTTTTTT. The full variable domain, completed using reference TRBV7-9 and TRBJ2-2, is DTGVSQNPRHKITKRGQNVTFRCDPISEHNRLYWYRQTLGQGPEFLTYFQNEAQLEKSRLLSDRFSAERPKGSFSTLEIQRTEQGDSAMYLCASSLSSGSYTGELFFGEGSRLTVL.

V gene TRBV11-2 combines with J gene TRBJ1-1; a weak D match, TRBD1 (6 bases). Germline CDR1 SGHAT, CDR2 FQNNGV. V lost 5 bases, J lost 1 base, and 14 bases lay in between. This CDR3 region has 15 residues. CDR3 nucleotide sequence: TGTGCCAGCAGCCCACAGGGCAGAGGGAACACTGAAGCTTTCTTT. It yields the protein CASSPQGRGNTEAFF.

This clone showed up just once. The J gene is TRBJ2-1, the V gene TRBV9; 9 bases fit TRBD2. The CDR3 covers 18 residues. V was pared by 0 bases and J by 2 bases, with 9 bases of the junction left unmatched. Germline CDR1 SGDLS, CDR2 YYNGEE. The CDR3 protein is CASSVGFSGSVAYNEQFF. The CDR3 DNA reads as TGTGCCAGCAGCGTAGGCTTTAGCGGGAGTGTGGCCTACAATGAGCAGTTCTTC.

The chain employs TRBV10-3 and TRBJ2-3; D is uncertain. Trimming cost V 6 bases and J 4 bases, with 11 bases left between them. Germline CDR1 is ENHRY and CDR2 is SYGVKD. This CDR3 has 13 amino acids. The CDR3 DNA follows: TGTGCCATCAGCGCCGGGTTGGCAGATACGCAGTATTTT. Its protein is CAISAGLADTQYF.

The chain carries TRBV5-1 and TRBJ2-5; a possible D gene is TRBD1 (5 bases). V was cut by 4 bases and J by 4 bases, with 11 bases left in between. Germline CDR1 reads SGHRS; CDR2 reads YFSETQ. This CDR3 spans 13 amino acids. The CDR3, as DNA: TGCGCCAGCAGCCTAGGGGTTGGAGAGACCCAGTACTTC. Protein sequence: CASSLGVGETQYF. The full variable domain, rest sourced from reference TRBV5-1 and TRBJ2-5, is KAGVTQTPRYLIKTRGQQVTLSCSPISGHRSVSWYQQTPGQGLQFLFEYFSETQRNKGNFPGRFSGRQFSNSRSEMNVSTLELGDSALYLCASSLGVGETQYFGPGTRLLVL.

The CDR3 reads CASSIGRVPNIQYF. For the CDR3, the DNA is TGTGCCAGTAGTATAGGCCGGGTTCCGAACATTCAGTACTTC. The V call is TRBV19, the J call TRBJ2-4; D unresolved. This CDR3 comprises 14 residues. Trimming shortened V by 1 base and J by 7 bases, and 11 bases separated the two germline ends. The germline V gene encodes CDR1 LNHDA and CDR2 SQIVND (reference sequence).

V usage is TRBV28 and J usage is TRBJ1-1; no firm D call. Germline lookup yields CDR1 MDHEN and CDR2 SYDVKM. CDR3 size: 15 residues. Between the trimmed V and J ends, which lost 6 bases and 2 bases, there was a span of 16 bases. CDR3 in amino acids: CASSMGYGRNTEAFF. The CDR3 DNA reads TGTGCCAGCAGCATGGGATACGGGAGAAACACTGAAGCTTTCTTT.

The CDR3 reads CASSLQEQTGELFF. DNA for the CDR3: TGCGCCAGCAGCTTACAGGAGCAAACCGGGGAGCTGTTTTTT. V is TRBV5-1 and J is TRBJ2-2, with D perhaps matching TRBD1 (5 bases). Trimming shortened V by 2 bases and J by 5 bases, and 10 bases separated the two germline ends. The germline V gene encodes CDR1 SGHRS and CDR2 YFSETQ. The CDR3 is 14 amino acids.

J is TRBJ2-2 and V is TRBV25-1; 12 bases align to TRBD1. This CDR3 has 15 amino acids. The germline V gene has CDR1 MGHDK and CDR2 SYGVNS. The ends lost 6 bases at V and 7 bases at J; junction bases unmatched: 6. The CDR3 sequence is CASRGQGAQGGELFF. The CDR3 coding sequence is TGTGCCAGCAGGGGACAGGGGGCGCAAGGCGGGGAGCTGTTTTTT. The entire variable domain, with the rest obtained from reference TRBV25-1 and TRBJ2-2, is as follows: EADIYQTPRYLVIGTGKKITLECSQTMGHDKMYWYQQDPGMELHLIHYSYGVNSTEKGDLSSESTVSRIRTEHFPLTLESARPSHTSQYLCASRGQGAQGGELFFGEGSRLTVL.

The rearrangement links TRBV27 to TRBJ2-5; TRBD2 agrees at 8 bases. Losses at the gene ends were 5 bases for V and 2 bases for J; bases not matched to a gene: 7. This CDR3 comprises 15 residues. Per germline, CDR1 MNHEY and CDR2 SMNVEV (reference sequence). Here the CDR3 reads CASSQSGSPQETQYF. The CDR3 DNA reads TGTGCCAGCAGTCAAAGCGGGAGCCCACAAGAGACCCAGTACTTC.

The V and J genes are TRBV23-1 and TRBJ2-7; perhaps TRBD1 as D (6 bases). TRBV23-1 is recorded as an ORF, its role being uncertain. The CDR3 contains 15 residues. The V end was cut by 8 bases, the J end by 2 bases, with 19 bases between. The CDR3 bases are TGCGCCAGCTTTGACGCCCAGGGGTCAACCTACGAGCAGTACTTC. Translation gives CASFDAQGSTYEQYF.

V gene TRBV11-3 combines with J gene TRBJ2-1; 9 bases are a match to TRBD2. Germline V gene sequence: CDR1 SGHNT, CDR2 YENEEA. Trimming at V came to 1 base and at J to 7 bases, leaving 5 bases not matched to a gene. CDR3 length: 15 residues. Here the CDR3 reads CASSLGGLAVNEQFF. CDR3 sequence (DNA): TGTGCCAGCAGCTTAGGGGGACTAGCTGTAAATGAGCAGTTCTTC.

The gene calls are TRBV11-2 and TRBJ2-1; a weak D match, TRBD2 (6 bases). The CDR3 has 15 residues. V shed 6 bases and J shed 6 bases, with 18 bases lying between them. From germline, CDR1 is SGHAT and CDR2 FQNNGV. CDR3 DNA: TGTGCCAGCAGTTATTGGGGGGAAGCGGGCAATGAGCAGTTCTTC. It translates to CASSYWGEAGNEQFF.

As DNA, the CDR3 is TGCGCCAGCACCTCCGACAGATTGAACACCGGGGAGCTGTTTTTT. Translation: CASTSDRLNTGELFF. The chain recombines TRBV10-1 with TRBJ2-2, with D possibly TRBD1 on 5 matching bases. Germline V CDR1 and CDR2: WNHNN, SYGVQD (reference sequence). There are 15 residues in the CDR3. Trimming removed 7 bases at V and 1 base at J, with 13 bases between.

This chain joins TRBV18 and TRBJ2-2; 10 bases match TRBD2. CDR3 length: 17 amino acids. Trimming at V came to 1 base and at J to 7 bases, leaving 9 bases not matched to a gene. From germline, CDR1 is KGHSH and CDR2 LQKENI. CDR3: CASSPLLASGSFGELFF. DNA for the CDR3: TGTGCCAGCTCACCACTTCTAGCTAGCGGGAGCTTCGGGGAGCTGTTTTTT.

The V gene is TRBV5-5, the J gene TRBJ2-1; D perhaps matches TRBD1 (6 bases). This CDR3 comprises 15 residues. Deletions cut 5 bases from V and 9 bases from J, with 21 bases between. Germline CDR1 SGHKS, CDR2 YYEKEE (reference sequence). The CDR3 loop reads CASSSGQMIRGEQFF. CDR3 DNA sequence: TGTGCCAGCAGTTCTGGACAGATGATTCGTGGTGAGCAGTTCTTC.

The chain links TRBV20-1 to TRBJ2-3, with TRBD2 matching over 11 bases. Germline CDR1 reads DFQATT; CDR2 reads SNEGSKA (reference sequence). V lost 3 bases, J lost 0 bases, and 8 bases stayed unmatched. The CDR3 contains 17 residues. CDR3 DNA: TGCAGTGCTAGTAAGCCTAGCGGGGGGTATAGCACAGATACGCAGTATTTT. Translation gives CSASKPSGGYSTDTQYF.

V usage is TRBV10-3 and J usage is TRBJ1-2; the D gene is possibly TRBD1 (6 bases). The V end lost 0 bases, the J end lost 4 bases, and 9 bases lay between the germline ends. The CDR3 consists of 14 residues. Germline CDR1 reads ENHRY; CDR2 reads SYGVKD. CDR3: CAISESRQAYGYTF. The CDR3, as DNA: TGTGCCATCAGTGAGTCGAGACAGGCCTATGGCTACACCTTC.

This chain connects TRBV29-1 to TRBJ2-7; TRBD1 is a possible D gene (6 bases). V was clipped by 7 bases and J by 4 bases, with 20 bases between them. The CDR3 has 14 residues. The V gene's germline CDR1 is SQVTM and CDR2 ANQGSEA. CDR3 amino acids: CSAVVRGQSYEQYF. The CDR3 DNA reads TGCAGCGCCGTCGTGCGAGGACAGAGTTACGAGCAGTACTTC.